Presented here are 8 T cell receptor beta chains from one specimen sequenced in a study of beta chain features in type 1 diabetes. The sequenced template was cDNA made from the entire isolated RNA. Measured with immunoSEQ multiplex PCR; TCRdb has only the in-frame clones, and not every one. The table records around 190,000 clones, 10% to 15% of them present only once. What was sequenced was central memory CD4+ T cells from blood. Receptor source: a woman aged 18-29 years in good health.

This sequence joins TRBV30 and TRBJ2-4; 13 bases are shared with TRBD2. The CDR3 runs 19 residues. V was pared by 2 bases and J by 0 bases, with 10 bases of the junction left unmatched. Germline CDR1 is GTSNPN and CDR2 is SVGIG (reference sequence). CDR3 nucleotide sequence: TGTGCCTGGAGTCATGAGACTAGCGGGAGGCGAGGAGCCAAAAACATTCAGTACTTC. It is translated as CAWSHETSGRRGAKNIQYF.

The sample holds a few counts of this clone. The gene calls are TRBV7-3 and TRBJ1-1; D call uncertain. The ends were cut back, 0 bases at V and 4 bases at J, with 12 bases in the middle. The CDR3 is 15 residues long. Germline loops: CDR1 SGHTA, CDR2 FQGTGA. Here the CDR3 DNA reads TGTGCCAGCAGCTTAACTGTGGGAGCTCGCACTGAAGCTTTCTTT. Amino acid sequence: CASSLTVGARTEAFF.

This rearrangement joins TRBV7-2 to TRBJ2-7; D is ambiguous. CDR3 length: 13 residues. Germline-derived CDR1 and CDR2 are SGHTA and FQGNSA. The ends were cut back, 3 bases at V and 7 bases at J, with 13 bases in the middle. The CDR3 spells CASSFSAAEEQYF. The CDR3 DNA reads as TGTGCCAGCAGCTTTTCGGCGGCAGAAGAGCAGTACTTC.

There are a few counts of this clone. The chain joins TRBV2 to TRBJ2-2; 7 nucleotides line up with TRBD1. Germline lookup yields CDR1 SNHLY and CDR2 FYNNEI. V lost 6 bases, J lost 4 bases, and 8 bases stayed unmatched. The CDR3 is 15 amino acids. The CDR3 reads CASSKGARGTGELFF. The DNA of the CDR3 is TGTGCCAGCAGCAAGGGGGCGAGGGGCACCGGGGAGCTGTTTTTT.

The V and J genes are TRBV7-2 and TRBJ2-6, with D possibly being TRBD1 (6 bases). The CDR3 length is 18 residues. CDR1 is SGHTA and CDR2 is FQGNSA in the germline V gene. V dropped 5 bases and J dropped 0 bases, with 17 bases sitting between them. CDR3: CASSRRTALSSGANVLTF. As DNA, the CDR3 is TGTGCCAGCAGCCGCAGGACAGCCTTAAGCTCTGGGGCCAACGTCCTGACTTTC.

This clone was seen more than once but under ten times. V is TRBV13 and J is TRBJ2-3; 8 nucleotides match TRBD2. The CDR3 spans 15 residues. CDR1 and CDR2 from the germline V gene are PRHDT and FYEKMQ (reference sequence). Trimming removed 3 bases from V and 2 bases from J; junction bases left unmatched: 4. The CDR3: CASSLEAGATDTQYF. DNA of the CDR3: TGTGCCAGCAGCTTGGAAGCGGGAGCCACAGATACGCAGTATTTT.

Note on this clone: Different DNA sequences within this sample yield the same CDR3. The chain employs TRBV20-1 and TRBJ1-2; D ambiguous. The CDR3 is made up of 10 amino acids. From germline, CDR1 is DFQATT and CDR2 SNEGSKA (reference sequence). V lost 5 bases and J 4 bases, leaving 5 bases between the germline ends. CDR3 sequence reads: CSARGYGYTF. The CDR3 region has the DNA TGCAGTGCTCGCGGCTATGGCTACACCTTC.

This CDR3 reads CASSATTGVNTEAFF. The DNA for the CDR3 is TGTGCCAGCAGCGCTACGACAGGGGTGAACACTGAAGCTTTCTTT. The gene calls are TRBV7-6 and TRBJ1-1; 8 positions agree with TRBD1. This CDR3 region has 15 residues. The germline V gene has CDR1 SGHVS and CDR2 FNYEAQ. V gave up 5 bases and J gave up 0 bases; unmatched junction bases: 5.